Presented here are 32 T cell receptor beta chains from one specimen sequenced in a study of T cells after yellow fever vaccination. MiXCR, applied by TCRdb to the 5' RACE reads, yields one record per CDR3 protein. The data contain tens of thousands of distinct CDR3 sequences, approximately 7% of them seen just once; the ten biggest clones take up 28%. The sequencing here drew on CD8+ T cells sorted from PBMCs, taken approximately 16 days after the first yellow fever vaccination. These receptors all come from a man aged 18 to 30 who received the YFV17D yellow fever vaccine.

As for this clonotype: This may be a read error: a much more frequent sequence differs by one nucleotide. V is TRBV7-9 and J is TRBJ2-2; 12 bases match TRBD2. There are 17 residues in the CDR3. Germline V gives CDR1 SEHNR, CDR2 FQNEAQ (reference sequence). CDR3 loop: CASSLRLAGAPAGQLFF. CDR3 nucleotide sequence: TGTGCCAGCAGCCTCCGACTAGCGGGGGCCCCAGCCGGGCAGCTGTTTTTT.

This clonotype showed up many times. V and J are TRBV5-1 and TRBJ1-1; TRBD1 might be the D (6 bases). In germline, CDR1 is SGHRS, CDR2 YFSETQ. V lost 3 bases to trimming and J lost 7 bases, with 19 bases between them. The CDR3 loop spans 15 amino acids. The CDR3 region has the DNA TGCGCCAGCAGCTACCAGCGGGGGGCGCGGGGTGAAGCTTTCTTT. This sequence encodes CASSYQRGARGEAFF.

This clonotype was picked up many times. This chain links TRBV10-3 with TRBJ2-2; D perhaps matches TRBD1 (6 bases). This CDR3 is built from 15 residues. From germline, CDR1 is ENHRY and CDR2 SYGVKD. The V gene lost 10 bases and the J gene lost 1 base, with 16 bases spanning the gap. DNA for the CDR3: TGTGCCAGCCACCCACAGGGAGTGAACACCGGGGAGCTGTTTTTT. Translating it yields CASHPQGVNTGELFF.

This clonotype was seen ten or more times. V is TRBV3-1 and J is TRBJ2-1; 8 bases map to TRBD1. CDR1 and CDR2 from the germline V gene are LGHDT and YNNKEL (reference sequence). After removal of 2 bases from V and 7 bases from J, the junction contained 4 bases not matched to a gene. The CDR3 is 14 amino acids. This CDR3 reads CASSQTGGWNEQFF. The CDR3, as DNA: TGTGCCAGCAGCCAAACAGGGGGATGGAATGAGCAGTTCTTC.

This clonotype was found many times. This sequence joins TRBV6-2 or TRBV6-3 and TRBJ2-5; 8 bases fit TRBD1. Unmatched junction bases numbered 13, after V lost 5 bases and J lost 5 bases. This CDR3 has 16 residues. CDR1 and CDR2 from the germline V gene are MNHEY and SVGEGT. In nucleotides, the CDR3 is TGTGCCAGCAGTCAGACTCTCAGGGGGCGGCGGGAGACCCAGTACTTC. Protein product: CASSQTLRGRRETQYF.

Sample share makes this clonotype medium-sized. The chain has TRBV15 and TRBJ2-7, with D unresolved. CDR1 and CDR2 from the germline V gene are LNHNV and YYDKDF (reference sequence). CDR3 length: 13 residues. V lost 4 bases, J lost 2 bases, and 9 bases lay in between. CDR3 DNA: TGTGCCACCAGCACGGGCTTGGCCTACGAGCAGTACGTC. Amino acid sequence: CATSTGLAYEQYV.

This rearrangement joins TRBV7-2 to TRBJ2-3; D uncertain. The V gene lost 5 bases and the J gene lost 1 base, with 16 bases spanning the gap. The CDR3 has 16 amino acids. CDR1 and CDR2 from the germline V gene are SGHTA and FQGNSA. The CDR3 loop reads CASSLPWGSGTDTQYF. The CDR3 DNA is TGTGCCAGCAGCCTGCCATGGGGATCGGGCACAGATACGCAGTATTTT.

There are many counts of this clonotype. V gene TRBV19 combines with J gene TRBJ2-7; 7 nucleotides line up with TRBD1. J lost 0 bases, V lost 0 bases, and 5 bases had no gene match. CDR1 and CDR2 (germline): LNHDA, SQIVND (reference sequence). This CDR3 is 16 amino acids long. DNA for the CDR3: TGTGCCAGTAGTATAGATGGGACAGCTTCCTCCTACGAGCAGTACGTC. It yields the protein CASSIDGTASSYEQYV.

To note about this clonotype: A read error is possible here, since a much larger clone lies one base away. V and J are TRBV12-3 or TRBV12-4 and TRBJ2-1, with D hard to call. CDR3 size: 15 residues. V was cut by 8 bases and J by 3 bases, with 17 bases left in between. The CDR3 nucleotides read TGTGCCAGCGCCCGATCGTCGGGCAGCTACAATGAGCAGTTCTTC. Amino acids: CASARSSGSYNEQFF.

This clonotype was seen repeatedly, ten times or more. The CDR3 nucleotides are TGCGCCAGCAGCCAAGCTACCGGGGATTACGACGAGCAGTACTTC. Translated, it gives CASSQATGDYDEQYF. The chain uses TRBV4-1 and TRBJ2-7; maybe TRBD2 (5 bases). The V and J ends lost 1 base and 5 bases respectively, with 15 bases between them. The CDR3 has 15 amino acids. Per the germline V gene, CDR1 is MGHRA and CDR2 is YSYEKL.

This clonotype was seen repeatedly, ten times or more. The J gene is TRBJ2-7, the V gene TRBV12-3 or TRBV12-4; weak D call: TRBD1 (6 bases). The ends were cut back, 6 bases at V and 2 bases at J, with 11 bases in the middle. The CDR3 contains 13 residues. The CDR3 sequence: CASSRTVAYEQYF. The CDR3 DNA reads TGTGCCAGCAGCCGGACAGTAGCCTACGAGCAGTACTTC.

This clonotype came up many times. The chain has TRBV12-3 or TRBV12-4 and TRBJ2-1; 8 bases align to TRBD2. The CDR3 has 13 amino acids. J was trimmed by 5 bases and V by 9 bases; bases with no gene match: 6. The CDR3 coding sequence is TGTGCCAGTCGGGGGGGGAACAACAATGAGCAGTTCTTC. Translating it yields CASRGGNNNEQFF.

This clonotype was counted ten times or more. The gene calls are TRBV5-1 and TRBJ1-1; TRBD1 might be the D (5 bases). Germline loops: CDR1 SGHRS, CDR2 YFSETQ. The CDR3 extends over 17 amino acids. Between the trimmed V and J ends, which lost 0 bases and 0 bases, there was a span of 15 bases. This CDR3 is CASSLEGLGVLNTEAFF. The CDR3 DNA reads as TGCGCCAGCAGCTTGGAGGGACTGGGAGTTTTGAACACTGAAGCTTTCTTT.

As to this clonotype: This may be a read error: a much more frequent sequence differs by one nucleotide. The V call is TRBV4-1, the J call TRBJ2-7; the match to TRBD1 covers 11 bases. V dropped 2 bases and J dropped 6; count of bases not matched to a gene: 6. Germline V gene sequence: CDR1 MGHRA, CDR2 YSYEKL. The CDR3 totals 15 residues. The CDR3 DNA follows: TGCGCCAGCAGCCAACGGGACAGGGGGATAAGCGAGCAGTACTTC. Its protein is CASSQRDRGISEQYF.

The gene calls are TRBV12-3 or TRBV12-4 and TRBJ1-5, with TRBD1 as a possible D gene (5 bases). V was pared by 4 bases and J by 7 bases, with 14 bases between. The CDR3 covers 14 residues. This CDR3 reads CASSSGRVDQPQHF. The CDR3 bases are TGTGCCAGCAGTTCTGGCAGGGTCGACCAGCCCCAGCATTTT.

In its sample, this clonotype was seen many times. The chain carries TRBV12-3 or TRBV12-4 and TRBJ1-1; D is unresolved. This CDR3 spans 15 amino acids. The germline V and J ends were trimmed by 6 bases and 0 bases, with 14 bases remaining between them. The CDR3 region has the DNA TGTGCCAGCAGCAGTTATTTAGATATGAACACTGAAGCTTTCTTT. It specifies CASSSYLDMNTEAFF.

A few counts support this clonotype. This chain connects TRBV4-3 to TRBJ1-1, with TRBD1 identical over 7 bases. CDR1 LGHNA and CDR2 YSLEER come from the germline V gene. CDR3 length: 15 amino acids. The V gene end was trimmed by 3 bases and the J gene end by 1 base; junction bases not matched to a gene: 5. CDR3 nucleotides: TGCGCCAGCAGCCAGGGCACAGGGGCGAACACTGAAGCTTTCTTT. Translated: CASSQGTGANTEAFF.

This clonotype was seen many times. The chain combines TRBV28 with TRBJ1-1; a possible D gene is TRBD1 (5 bases). The V end lost 1 base, the J end lost 1 base, and 7 bases lay between the germline ends. The CDR3 runs 14 residues. From germline, CDR1 is MDHEN and CDR2 SYDVKM. CDR3 nucleotide sequence: TGTGCCAGCAGTTTATACGACAGGAACACTGAAGCTTTCTTT. Encoded protein: CASSLYDRNTEAFF.

This clonotype was seen repeatedly, ten times or more. The J gene is TRBJ2-7, the V gene TRBV5-1; D possibly corresponds to TRBD1 (6 bases). The CDR3 contains 13 residues. Germline CDR1 and CDR2: SGHRS and YFSETQ. V dropped 2 bases and J dropped 3 bases, with 9 bases sitting between them. For the CDR3, the DNA is TGCGCCAGCAGCTTCGGACAGAACTACGAGCAGTACGTC. This encodes CASSFGQNYEQYV.

There are many counts of this clonotype. The chain is built from TRBV7-2 and TRBJ2-1; the D is unclear. Trimming stripped 1 base from V and 9 bases from J, with 10 bases between. The CDR3 runs 13 residues. Germline CDR1 is SGHTA and CDR2 is FQGNSA. The CDR3 DNA reads TGTGCCAGCAGCTTAGGTAGGTTGGCTGAGCAGTTCTTC. Its translation: CASSLGRLAEQFF.

This clonotype showed up many times. The V and J genes are TRBV20-1 and TRBJ2-3, with TRBD2 matching 10 bases. This CDR3 is 16 amino acids long. Germline V gene sequence: CDR1 DFQATT, CDR2 SNEGSKA (reference sequence). Trimming took 0 bases from V and 2 from J; bases not matched to a gene: 5. The CDR3 is CSARDVAGGPTDTQYF. Written as DNA, the CDR3 is TGCAGTGCTAGAGATGTAGCGGGGGGTCCCACAGATACGCAGTATTTT.

This clonotype was observed at least ten times. The rearrangement uses TRBV12-3 or TRBV12-4 and TRBJ2-5, with TRBD2 identical over 8 bases. Trimming at V came to 6 bases and at J to 5 bases, leaving 8 bases not matched to a gene. This CDR3 has 14 amino acids. CDR3: CASRPGGPWETQYF. The CDR3 bases are TGTGCCAGCAGGCCGGGGGGGCCATGGGAGACCCAGTACTTC.

This clonotype came up many times. The chain links TRBV6-5 to TRBJ2-3, with D perhaps matching TRBD2 (6 bases). The V end was cut by 2 bases, the J end by 0 bases, with 9 bases between. The CDR3 length is 15 residues. Germline CDR1 MNHEY, CDR2 SVGAGI. CDR3 DNA sequence: TGTGCCAGCAGTTACGTTAGCGGTAGCACAGATACGCAGTATTTT. Amino acids: CASSYVSGSTDTQYF.

In this sample, this clonotype turned up many times. The chain links TRBV12-3 or TRBV12-4 to TRBJ2-5, with 7 bases that match TRBD2. V trimming: 0 bases; J trimming: 3 bases; junction bases outside the gene matches: 13. CDR3 length equals 18 residues. CDR3 sequence reads: CASSLAEGSSGTEETQYF. The CDR3, as DNA: TGTGCCAGCAGTTTAGCCGAGGGGTCCAGCGGGACCGAAGAGACCCAGTACTTC.

This clonotype occurred many times. The chain couples TRBV5-1 to TRBJ1-3; no clear D gene. Germline V CDR1 and CDR2: SGHRS, YFSETQ. The CDR3 is made up of 16 amino acids. The V and J ends lost 0 bases and 0 bases respectively, with 10 bases between them. CDR3 coding DNA: TGCGCCAGCAGCTTGGGGGCTGACTTCTCTGGAAACACCATATATTTT. It yields the protein CASSLGADFSGNTIYF.

A note on this clonotype: Possible read error: a much larger clone is one base away. The chain couples TRBV5-6 to TRBJ2-1, with D maybe TRBD1 (5 bases). This CDR3 is 14 amino acids long. V gave up 4 bases and J gave up 5 bases, with 13 bases separating them. CDR1 is SGHDT, CDR2 YYEEEE, per germline. In nucleotides, the CDR3 is TGTGCCAGCAGCCCCGGGCGACAGCACAATGAGCAGTTCTTC. Amino acids: CASSPGRQHNEQFF.

This chain joins TRBV6-1 and TRBJ2-1, with 12 bases fitting TRBD2. The CDR3 consists of 15 residues. Trimming removed 5 bases from V and 4 bases from J; junction bases left unmatched: 3. In germline, CDR1 is MNHNS, CDR2 SASEGT. The CDR3 loop reads CASSRTSGVYNEQFF. Here the CDR3 DNA reads TGTGCCAGCAGTCGGACTAGCGGGGTATACAATGAGCAGTTCTTC.

Many counts were recorded for this clonotype. CDR3 residues: CASRLDGLNTEAFF. The CDR3 bases are TGCGCCAGCAGACTGGACGGACTGAACACTGAAGCTTTCTTT. V gene TRBV4-3 combines with J gene TRBJ1-1; D ambiguous. V gave up 6 bases and J gave up 0 bases, with 11 bases separating them. Germline V lookup: CDR1 LGHNA, CDR2 YSLEER. The CDR3 sequence is 14 residues long.

This clonotype was seen repeatedly, ten times or more. This sequence joins TRBV14 and TRBJ2-2, with unresolved D. The CDR3 covers 16 residues. Trimming pared 0 bases from V and 1 base from J, leaving 9 bases between. Germline values: CDR1 SGHDN, CDR2 FVKESK. The DNA for the CDR3 is TGTGCCAGCAGCCAAGAGACGTTTTTGAACACCGGGGAGCTGTTTTTT. Translating it yields CASSQETFLNTGELFF.

Regarding this clonotype: A much larger clone is a single base away; this may be a read error. The rearrangement uses TRBV28 and TRBJ2-1; D is unresolved. The CDR3 runs to 16 residues. V lost 5 bases and J 0 bases, leaving 14 bases between the germline ends. Per the germline V gene, CDR1 is MDHEN and CDR2 is SYDVKM. As DNA, the CDR3 is TGTGCCAGCAGTCTCCCGACTTACAGCTCCTACAATGAGCAGTTCTTC. Protein product: CASSLPTYSSYNEQFF.

This clonotype was observed at least ten times. V and J are TRBV27 and TRBJ2-5, with 10 positions matching TRBD2. Germline V gives CDR1 MNHEY, CDR2 SMNVEV (reference sequence). The V gene end was trimmed by 5 bases and the J gene end by 4 bases; junction bases not matched to a gene: 7. This CDR3 has 15 residues. CDR3 nucleotides: TGTGCCAGCAGTACAGGTCTAGCGGGGGTAGAGACCCAGTACTTC. Translated: CASSTGLAGVETQYF.

Points on this clonotype: This may arise from a read error, as a much more abundant clone is one base away. The V and J genes are TRBV7-2 and TRBJ2-3; 15 nucleotides align to TRBD2. Trimming removed 1 base from V and 5 bases from J; junction bases left unmatched: 4. The V gene's germline CDR1 is SGHTA and CDR2 FQGNSA. This CDR3 has 17 amino acids. The CDR3 sequence: CASSLVGLAGGIDTQYF. The CDR3 bases are TGTGCCAGCAGCTTAGTGGGACTAGCGGGGGGCATAGATACGCAGTATTTT.